One and the same sample provided the 9 T cell receptor beta chains below, sequenced in a study of blood T cell repertoires in COVID-19. TCRdb's copy holds only in-frame clones and misses some; the assay was immunoSEQ multiplex PCR. The sample carries about 180,000 clones, about 90% recorded once. The specimen was peripheral blood. Receptors were obtained from a man aged 35-49 years with active or convalescent COVID-19.

The genes are TRBV7-3 and TRBJ2-7; 7 nucleotides match TRBD1. CDR1 and CDR2 from the germline V gene are SGHTA and FQGTGA. The V and J ends lost 3 bases and 3 bases, in that order; junction bases with no gene match: 2. This CDR3 spans 13 amino acids. CDR3 protein: CASSLDRSYEQYF. CDR3 bases: TGTGCCAGCAGCTTGGACAGGAGCTACGAGCAGTACTTC.

The chain has TRBV27 and TRBJ1-1; 11 bases map to TRBD1. V lost 3 bases, J lost 4 bases, and 7 bases stayed unmatched. CDR1 is MNHEY and CDR2 is SMNVEV in the germline V gene (reference sequence). This CDR3 spans 16 amino acids. CDR3 in amino acids: CASSFGTGGSGTEAFF. The CDR3 DNA is TGTGCCAGCAGTTTCGGGACAGGGGGTTCGGGCACTGAAGCTTTCTTT.

V gene TRBV19 combines with J gene TRBJ1-2; TRBD1 matches at 9 bases. The ends lost 6 bases at V and 6 bases at J; junction bases unmatched: 2. The CDR3 is made up of 12 amino acids. Germline CDR1 and CDR2: LNHDA and SQIVND (reference sequence). CDR3 DNA sequence: TGTGCCAGTAGCCGACAGGGGGATGGCTACACCTTC. Protein product: CASSRQGDGYTF. Full variable domain (outside the CDR3, taken from reference TRBV19 and TRBJ1-2): DGGITQSPKYLFRKEGQNVTLSCEQNLNHDAMYWYRQDPGQGLRLIYYSQIVNDFQKGDIAEGYSVSREKKESFPLTVTSAQKNPTAFYLCASSRQGDGYTFGSGTRLTVV.

J is TRBJ1-4 and V is TRBV27; no definite D call. V lost 2 bases, J lost 4 bases, and 11 bases lay in between. Per the germline V gene, CDR1 is MNHEY and CDR2 is SMNVEV (reference sequence). The CDR3 has 15 amino acids. CDR3 in DNA: TGTGCCAGCAGTTTAGGAGGCCAGAGTAATGAAAAACTGTTTTTT. Translated: CASSLGGQSNEKLFF.

The CDR3 is CASSPDRRRTDTQYF. In nucleotides, the CDR3 is TGTGCCAGCAGCCCAGACAGGAGGCGCACAGATACGCAGTATTTT. The V gene is TRBV7-3, the J gene TRBJ2-3, with a tentative D call TRBD1 (6 bases). Germline assignment: CDR1 SGHTA and CDR2 FQGTGA. Trimming took 5 bases from V and 1 from J, leaving 13 bases between them. The CDR3 covers 15 residues.

The chain is built from TRBV13 and TRBJ1-5; D is possibly TRBD1 (5 bases). Germline assignment: CDR1 PRHDT and CDR2 FYEKMQ (reference sequence). V was shortened by 3 bases and J by 6 bases, with 12 bases between the two germline ends. The CDR3 has 14 residues. The CDR3 sequence is CASSFWGGGQPQHF. In nucleotides, the CDR3 is TGTGCCAGCAGCTTCTGGGGCGGGGGTCAGCCCCAGCATTTT.

The rearrangement joins TRBV6-5 to TRBJ2-7; D uncertain. The V end lost 0 bases, the J end lost 4 bases, and 16 bases lay between the germline ends. CDR3 length equals 16 residues. Germline values: CDR1 MNHEY, CDR2 SVGAGI. The DNA for the CDR3 is TGTGCCAGCAGTTACTCTACCCCTGATTCCGGGTACGAGCAGTACTTC. This encodes CASSYSTPDSGYEQYF.

The rearrangement uses TRBV19 and TRBJ2-7; 10 bases line up with TRBD1. Trimming cost V 5 bases and J 7 bases; bases outside gene matches: 8. CDR3 length equals 14 residues. From germline, CDR1 is LNHDA and CDR2 SQIVND (reference sequence). CDR3 sequence reads: CASSEVGQGREQYF. In nucleotides, the CDR3 is TGTGCCAGTAGTGAAGTGGGACAGGGGAGGGAGCAGTACTTC.

This chain links TRBV7-2 with TRBJ2-1, with 7 bases lining up with TRBD1. This CDR3 has 16 residues. V lost 1 base, J lost 6 bases, and 9 bases stayed unmatched. Per the germline V gene, CDR1 is SGHTA and CDR2 is FQGNSA. The CDR3 protein is CASSLVDRAPSNEQFF. Written as DNA, the CDR3 is TGTGCCAGCAGCTTAGTCGACAGGGCTCCTTCCAATGAGCAGTTCTTC.